Each of the 17 T cell receptor beta chains below was sequenced from the same sample in a study of beta chain features in type 1 diabetes. Since all of the isolated RNA was reverse transcribed, expressed TCRB transcripts were what got sequenced. The protocol was immunoSEQ multiplex PCR, while the TCRdb copy is restricted to in-frame clones and leaves out a portion. The profile shows some 150,000 clones, 8.5% to 12% of them singletons. Sequencing input: naive CD4+ T cells from blood. The receptors were sampled from a man aged 18 to 29 in good health.

There are a few counts of this clone. The chain is built from TRBV18 and TRBJ2-5; D possibly corresponds to TRBD1 (5 bases). The DNA end lines up better with TRBJ2-7; the J call may be wrong. From germline, CDR1 is KGHSH and CDR2 LQKENI. The CDR3 sequence is 14 residues long. The CDR3 DNA sequence: TGTGCCAGCTCACCGCGAAGGACATTCTACGAGCAGTACTTC. It codes for CASSPRRTFYEQYF.

This chain uses TRBV27 with TRBJ1-2, with TRBD1 as a possible D gene (6 bases). Trimming stripped 2 bases from V and 8 bases from J, with 15 bases between. The length of the CDR3 is 14 residues. Looked up from germline, CDR1 is MNHEY and CDR2 is SMNVEV (reference sequence). CDR3 loop: CASSLGPGERGYTF. The DNA of the CDR3 is TGTGCCAGCAGTTTAGGCCCAGGGGAGAGGGGCTACACCTTC.

This clone was observed a few times. The chain is built from TRBV7-2 and TRBJ2-5, with TRBD2 matching over 7 bases. The CDR3 spans 15 residues. Trimming at V came to 1 base and at J to 2 bases, leaving 4 bases not matched to a gene. CDR1 and CDR2 (germline): SGHTA, FQGNSA. The CDR3 sequence is CASSLGAGEQETQYF. CDR3 in DNA: TGTGCCAGCAGCTTAGGTGCGGGGGAACAAGAGACCCAGTACTTC.

This clone was picked up a small number of times. The chain is built from TRBV7-2 and TRBJ2-2, with 7 bases identical to TRBD2. The germline V gene has CDR1 SGHTA and CDR2 FQGNSA. The CDR3 runs 15 residues. J was trimmed by 3 bases and V by 8 bases; bases with no gene match: 9. The CDR3 DNA sequence: TGTGCCAGCCGAAAAATGGCGGGGGACACCGGGGAGCTGTTTTTT. Protein product: CASRKMAGDTGELFF. Full variable domain (missing parts from reference TRBV7-2 and TRBJ2-2): GAGVSQSPSNKVTEKGKDVELRCDPISGHTALYWYRQSLGQGLEFLIYFQGNSAPDKSGLPSDRFSAERTGGSVSTLTIQRTQQEDSAVYLCASRKMAGDTGELFFGEGSRLTVL.

V is TRBV7-2 and J is TRBJ1-1, with a possible D match to TRBD1 (5 bases). Trimming shortened V by 3 bases and J by 4 bases, and 12 bases separated the two germline ends. Per the germline V gene, CDR1 is SGHTA and CDR2 is FQGNSA. This CDR3 contains 14 residues. The CDR3 DNA reads as TGTGCCAGCAGCTTTGGGGGGGGAATCACTGAAGCTTTCTTT. Translated, it gives CASSFGGGITEAFF.

In its sample, this clone was seen a few times. The gene calls are TRBV10-3 and TRBJ2-1; 8 bases are a match to TRBD2. Germline V gives CDR1 ENHRY, CDR2 SYGVKD. With 4 bases clipped from V and 3 bases from J, the junction kept 8 bases outside the gene matches. This CDR3 is built from 16 residues. The CDR3: CAISAINSGVYNEQFF. CDR3 nucleotides: TGTGCCATCAGTGCAATCAATAGCGGGGTCTACAATGAGCAGTTCTTC.

The chain carries TRBV7-9 and TRBJ1-2, with D uncertain. CDR3 length: 17 amino acids. Germline CDR1 reads SEHNR; CDR2 reads FQNEAQ (reference sequence). V was trimmed by 3 bases and J by 2 bases, leaving 19 bases between them. The CDR3, as DNA: TGTGCCAGCAGCTTCGGGGAGGGAGAGAGAAGGAACTATGGCTACACCTTC. Its translation: CASSFGEGERRNYGYTF. Based on the CDR3 plus reference TRBV7-9 and TRBJ1-2, the full variable domain is DTGVSQNPRHKITKRGQNVTFRCDPISEHNRLYWYRQTLGQGPEFLTYFQNEAQLEKSRLLSDRFSAERPKGSFSTLEIQRTEQGDSAMYLCASSFGEGERRNYGYTFGSGTRLTVV.

The V gene is TRBV11-3, the J gene TRBJ2-3; TRBD1 aligns across 9 bases. From germline, CDR1 is SGHNT and CDR2 YENEEA. The CDR3 covers 17 residues. V was pared by 5 bases and J by 4 bases, with 13 bases of the junction left unmatched. The CDR3 DNA follows: TGTGCCAGCAGCCACGGAGCCGGGACAGGGCCCCCAGATACGCAGTATTTT. The encoded protein is CASSHGAGTGPPDTQYF.

V usage is TRBV7-2 and J usage is TRBJ2-3; 15 bases line up with TRBD2. CDR1 is SGHTA, CDR2 FQGNSA, per germline. This CDR3 comprises 18 residues. V gave up 5 bases and J gave up 4 bases; unmatched junction bases: 10. CDR3 bases: TGTGCCAGCAGCCACGGGACTAGCGGGGGGCCCACCGCAGATACGCAGTATTTT. It specifies CASSHGTSGGPTADTQYF.

The CDR3 coding sequence is TGTGCCAGCAGCACACGGACAGGCCTGAATAATTCACCCCTCCACTTT. Its protein is CASSTRTGLNNSPLHF. The rearrangement links TRBV5-4 to TRBJ1-6; 7 bases line up with TRBD1. The germline CDR1 and CDR2 sequences are SGHNT and YYREEE (reference sequence). The CDR3 has 16 residues. V shed 4 bases and J 5 bases; nucleotides not matched to a gene: 9. Based on the CDR3 plus reference TRBV5-4 and TRBJ1-6, the full variable domain is ETGVTQSPTHLIKTRGQQVTLRCSSQSGHNTVSWYQQALGQGPQFIFQYYREEENGRGNFPPRFSGLQFPNYSSELNVNALELDDSALYLCASSTRTGLNNSPLHFGNGTRLTVT.

This clone was found a few times. V gene TRBV7-2 combines with J gene TRBJ2-1, with 12 bases matching TRBD2. V was clipped by 5 bases and J by 7 bases; unmatched bases: 9. The CDR3 extends over 16 amino acids. Germline V gene data show CDR1 as SGHTA and CDR2 as FQGNSA. The CDR3 sequence is CASSRSSGGAANEQFF. DNA for the CDR3: TGTGCCAGCAGCAGATCTAGCGGGGGGGCGGCTAATGAGCAGTTCTTC.

At least ten counts were recorded for this clone. The chain uses TRBV30 and TRBJ1-2, with D hard to call. V was shortened by 1 base and J by 4 bases, with 13 bases between the two germline ends. The CDR3 consists of 14 residues. The germline gives CDR1 GTSNPN, CDR2 SVGIG (reference sequence). CDR3 in DNA: TGTGCCTGGAGTGGAACGGCTCGAGGCTATGGCTACACCTTC. It is translated as CAWSGTARGYGYTF.

This clone was picked up many times. This chain connects TRBV18 to TRBJ1-6; D is possibly TRBD1 (5 bases). The V gene lost 3 bases and the J gene lost 9 bases, with 9 bases spanning the gap. The germline gives CDR1 KGHSH, CDR2 LQKENI. CDR3 length equals 13 residues. This CDR3 is CASSPSGLSPLHF. DNA of the CDR3: TGTGCCAGCTCACCCTCGGGACTTTCACCCCTCCACTTT.

The chain carries TRBV6-5 and TRBJ2-5; 8 bases agree with TRBD2. Looked up from germline, CDR1 is MNHEY and CDR2 is SVGAGI. The CDR3 runs to 14 residues. With 6 bases clipped from V and 7 bases from J, the junction kept 10 bases outside the gene matches. The CDR3, as DNA: TGTGCCAGCAGGGACTTCGGGACTAGTGTGACCCAGTACTTC. This codes for CASRDFGTSVTQYF.

This clone appeared a few times. V is TRBV28 and J is TRBJ1-4; maybe TRBD1 (6 bases). CDR1 and CDR2 (germline): MDHEN, SYDVKM. V was clipped by 11 bases and J by 8 bases, with 21 bases between them. The CDR3 runs to 14 residues. CDR3 sequence (DNA): TGTGCCGTCCTACGGGGGGGCGAAGGGGAAAAACTGTTTTTT. The encoded protein is CAVLRGGEGEKLFF.

This clone was detected many times. The rearrangement links TRBV4-3 to TRBJ2-1; 11 nucleotides align to TRBD2. There are 17 residues in the CDR3. Germline V CDR1 and CDR2: LGHNA, YSLEER. After removal of 0 bases from V and 4 bases from J, the junction contained 5 bases not matched to a gene. CDR3 in amino acids: CASSQDSGLAGYNEQFF. The CDR3 coding sequence is TGCGCCAGCAGCCAAGATTCAGGACTAGCGGGTTACAATGAGCAGTTCTTC.

V and J are TRBV7-9 and TRBJ2-3; 9 nucleotides line up with TRBD1. J was trimmed by 6 bases and V by 3 bases; bases with no gene match: 10. Germline CDR1 and CDR2: SEHNR and FQNEAQ (reference sequence). The CDR3 spans 16 residues. The DNA of the CDR3 is TGTGCCAGCAGCTTTGGACAGGGGTTAGTAGGGGATACGCAGTATTTT. Amino acids: CASSFGQGLVGDTQYF.